This T cell receptor (beta chain) is drawn from a study of T cell repertoires in cytomegalovirus infection. Overall study: Well-studied HLA-B-restricted epitopes and recently identified HLA-C-restricted epitopes of CMV were both used in the study. Public TCR beta signatures were indicative of both CMV infection and a matching HLA type.

This clonotype was detected a few times. Its antigen is as yet unknown. TCRdb called the reads again in MiXCR, with one record for every CDR3 protein. Of approximately 730,000 distinct CDR3 sequences in the sample, approximately 33% were seen once. The V end was cut by 6 bases, the J end by 1 base, with 10 bases between. Germline CDR1 LNHDA, CDR2 SQIVND (reference sequence). This CDR3 contains 15 residues. Study-wide results and limits: Cumulative frequency of public TCR beta families picked out carriers of CMV plus the relevant HLA. There were HLA-C-restricted CMV-specific TCR beta clonotypes dominating the ex vivo response.

The source of this sequence is a human donor in good health (CMV status not recorded). Some clones in this sample may be carry-over from other donors' samples. The gene calls are TRBV19 and TRBJ2-6; the D gene is possibly TRBD1 (5 bases). The sample consisted of cultured PBMCs, taken from culture after CMV antigen stimulation. The CDR3 DNA follows: TGTGCCAGTAGGCGAGACAGATCTGGGGCCAACGTCCTGACTTTC. It is translated as CASRRDRSGANVLTF.